The 19 T cell receptor beta chains below all came from one sample that was sequenced in a study of T cells after yellow fever vaccination. MiXCR, run by TCRdb on the 5' RACE reads, gives a single entry per CDR3 protein. The sample includes about 630,000 distinct CDR3 sequences, 9% to 15% of them seen just once. Sequencing used PBMCs, obtained on the day of the yellow fever booster vaccination. Receptors were obtained from a man between 25 and 39 years old who received the YFV17D yellow fever vaccine.

This clonotype was found a few times. The V and J genes are TRBV5-5 and TRBJ1-1; D remains ambiguous. The germline gives CDR1 SGHKS, CDR2 YYEKEE (reference sequence). CDR3 length: 12 amino acids. V dropped 4 bases and J dropped 11 bases, with 15 bases sitting between them. In DNA, the CDR3 is TGTGCCAGCAGCCTCCGCATGGGAGAGGCTTTCTTT. Protein product: CASSLRMGEAFF.

This rearrangement joins TRBV6-1 to TRBJ2-1; 7 bases match TRBD1. V lost 5 bases, J lost 8 bases, and 6 bases stayed unmatched. There are 13 residues in the CDR3. Germline V gene data show CDR1 as MNHNS and CDR2 as SASEGT. The CDR3 DNA sequence: TGTGCCAGCAGTCGACAGGGTTTCGATGAGCAGTTCTTC. It is translated as CASSRQGFDEQFF.

V and J are TRBV24-1 and TRBJ2-5, with D possibly being TRBD2 (7 bases). The V gene lost 2 bases and the J gene lost 1 base, with 16 bases spanning the gap. This CDR3 spans 17 amino acids. The germline V gene has CDR1 KGHDR and CDR2 SFDVKD. Here the CDR3 reads CATSDSRGAWGQETQYF. The CDR3 DNA is TGTGCCACCAGTGATTCTCGGGGGGCGTGGGGCCAAGAGACCCAGTACTTC.

The chain employs TRBV5-1 and TRBJ2-3; D uncertain. V lost 4 bases and J 2 bases, leaving 11 bases between the germline ends. The CDR3 length is 14 residues. Germline lookup yields CDR1 SGHRS and CDR2 YFSETQ. The CDR3 bases are TGCGCCAGCAGCCCGTGGTCTGCCACAGATACGCAGTATTTT. It translates to CASSPWSATDTQYF. The variable domain in full, completed from reference TRBV5-1 and TRBJ2-3, reads KAGVTQTPRYLIKTRGQQVTLSCSPISGHRSVSWYQQTPGQGLQFLFEYFSETQRNKGNFPGRFSGRQFSNSRSEMNVSTLELGDSALYLCASSPWSATDTQYFGPGTRLTVL.

This clonotype was seen at least ten times. V and J are TRBV12-3 or TRBV12-4 and TRBJ2-5, with D possibly called TRBD1 or TRBD2 (5 bases each). The V and J ends lost 0 bases and 9 bases respectively, with 5 bases between them. The length of the CDR3 is 11 residues. The CDR3: CASSLAGAQYF. The CDR3, as DNA: TGTGCCAGCAGTTTAGCGGGGGCCCAGTACTTC.

The chain couples TRBV13 to TRBJ2-1; 8 bases agree with TRBD2. Germline V gene data show CDR1 as PRHDT and CDR2 as FYEKMQ (reference sequence). The CDR3 consists of 17 residues. The CDR3, as DNA: TGTACCTTCAGCTTACTCGGGACTAGAGATATTATGGGTGAGCAGTTCTTC. Translation: CTFSLLGTRDIMGEQFF.

This clonotype came up a few times. The chain combines TRBV29-1 with TRBJ1-1, with 7 bases aligning to TRBD1. Germline-derived CDR1 and CDR2 are SQVTM and ANQGSEA. The V and J ends lost 1 base and 2 bases, in that order; junction bases with no gene match: 1. This CDR3 is built from 13 residues. The CDR3 DNA follows: TGCAGCGTTGAAGGGGACAGCAACACTGAAGCTTTCTTT. This codes for CSVEGDSNTEAFF.

This clonotype showed up just a few times. The chain uses TRBV7-8 and TRBJ2-7; possible D gene TRBD2, 5 bases. The CDR3 sequence is 14 residues long. Germline loops: CDR1 SGHVS, CDR2 FQNEAQ. V lost 7 bases, J lost 6 bases, and 19 bases lay in between. The CDR3: CASKRGSRSLEQYF. CDR3 sequence (DNA): TGTGCCAGCAAAAGAGGGAGCAGATCGCTCGAGCAGTACTTC.

The chain has TRBV6-1 and TRBJ2-7; possibly TRBD1 or TRBD2 for D (6 bases each). Trimming stripped 4 bases from V and 12 bases from J, with 19 bases between. The CDR3 runs to 13 residues. Germline-derived CDR1 and CDR2 are MNHNS and SASEGT. Here the CDR3 reads CASSVGNREEAYF. The CDR3, as DNA: TGTGCCAGCAGTGTTGGCAACAGGGAGGAGGCGTACTTC.

This clonotype was seen a handful of times. The chain couples TRBV7-2 to TRBJ2-7; D is perhaps TRBD1 (5 bases). The CDR3 is 17 amino acids. With 0 bases removed from V and 0 bases from J, the gap between germline ends came to 15 bases. Per germline, CDR1 SGHTA and CDR2 FQGNSA. The CDR3 sequence is CASSLATVRYSSYEQYF. CDR3 in DNA: TGTGCCAGCAGCTTAGCGACAGTGAGGTATAGCTCCTACGAGCAGTACTTC.

This clonotype showed up just a few times. This sequence joins TRBV20-1 and TRBJ1-5, with D perhaps matching TRBD1 (5 bases). V lost 3 bases and J 4 bases, leaving 13 bases between the germline ends. Germline CDR1 and CDR2: DFQATT and SNEGSKA (reference sequence). The CDR3 extends over 14 amino acids. The DNA of the CDR3 is TGCAGTGCTAGGGCCGGGACCGGTAATCAGCCCCAGCATTTT. This encodes CSARAGTGNQPQHF.

This chain uses TRBV28 with TRBJ2-1; 12 nucleotides align to TRBD2. This CDR3 spans 14 amino acids. V lost 8 bases to trimming and J lost 8 bases; unmatched junction nucleotides: 7. Germline V gives CDR1 MDHEN, CDR2 SYDVKM. The CDR3: CASGLAGRLDEQFF. DNA for the CDR3: TGTGCCAGCGGACTAGCGGGAAGGCTCGATGAGCAGTTCTTC.

This clonotype has ten or more counts. The chain employs TRBV5-1 and TRBJ2-2; D uncertain. V shed 0 bases and J shed 6 bases, with 3 bases lying between them. The length of the CDR3 is 12 residues. CDR1 SGHRS and CDR2 YFSETQ come from the germline V gene. CDR3: CASSLDPGELFF. Written as DNA, the CDR3 is TGCGCCAGCAGCTTGGATCCCGGGGAGCTGTTTTTT.

The rearrangement joins TRBV20-1 to TRBJ2-7; tentatively, D is TRBD2 (5 bases). This CDR3 is 14 amino acids long. V lost 5 bases and J 4 bases, leaving 18 bases between the germline ends. The germline CDR1 and CDR2 sequences are DFQATT and SNEGSKA (reference sequence). CDR3 nucleotide sequence: TGCAGTGCTTTACCCCTGAGGGCTGGTTACGAGCAGTACTTC. As protein: CSALPLRAGYEQYF.

This clonotype was counted between two and nine times. The chain carries TRBV12-3 or TRBV12-4 and TRBJ2-2, with 7 bases aligning to TRBD2. V was pared by 7 bases and J by 0 bases, with 11 bases of the junction left unmatched. This CDR3 has 17 amino acids. CDR3 in DNA: TGTGCCAGCACTATAGCGGGCCTTACTACGAACACCGGGGAGCTGTTTTTT. Amino acids: CASTIAGLTTNTGELFF.

The chain is built from TRBV7-8 and TRBJ2-1; D possibly corresponds to TRBD2 (7 bases). The CDR3 has 17 residues. In germline, CDR1 is SGHVS, CDR2 FQNEAQ. V was cut by 6 bases and J by 7 bases, with 25 bases left in between. The CDR3 loop reads CASSFRGGLAVGNEQFF. Here the CDR3 DNA reads TGTGCCAGCAGTTTCCGAGGGGGGCTAGCGGTGGGAAATGAGCAGTTCTTC.

This clonotype was seen repeatedly, ten times or more. This chain connects TRBV18 to TRBJ2-7; possibly TRBD2 for D (6 bases). Trimming stripped 5 bases from V and 0 bases from J, with 17 bases between. CDR1 KGHSH and CDR2 LQKENI come from the germline V gene. CDR3 length: 16 amino acids. This CDR3 reads CASSVTPGRSSYEQYF. The CDR3 nucleotides read TGTGCCAGCTCAGTCACGCCCGGGAGAAGCTCCTACGAGCAGTACTTC.

This clonotype occurred a few times. The chain couples TRBV9 to TRBJ2-3; weak D call: TRBD1 (6 bases). The CDR3 has 15 amino acids. Germline CDR1 reads SGDLS; CDR2 reads YYNGEE. Trimming pared 4 bases from V and 4 bases from J, leaving 16 bases between. CDR3 DNA: TGTGCCAGCAGCTCGAGGGGGTCCCGGGCAGATACGCAGTATTTT. It codes for CASSSRGSRADTQYF.

This chain links TRBV20-1 with TRBJ2-3, with TRBD1 as a possible D gene (5 bases). Germline-derived CDR1 and CDR2 are DFQATT and SNEGSKA (reference sequence). The V and J ends lost 3 bases and 4 bases respectively, with 17 bases between them. This CDR3 is 15 amino acids long. CDR3 nucleotides: TGCAGTGCTAGCGATGTGGCCACAGGTCCAGATACGCAGTATTTT. This encodes CSASDVATGPDTQYF.